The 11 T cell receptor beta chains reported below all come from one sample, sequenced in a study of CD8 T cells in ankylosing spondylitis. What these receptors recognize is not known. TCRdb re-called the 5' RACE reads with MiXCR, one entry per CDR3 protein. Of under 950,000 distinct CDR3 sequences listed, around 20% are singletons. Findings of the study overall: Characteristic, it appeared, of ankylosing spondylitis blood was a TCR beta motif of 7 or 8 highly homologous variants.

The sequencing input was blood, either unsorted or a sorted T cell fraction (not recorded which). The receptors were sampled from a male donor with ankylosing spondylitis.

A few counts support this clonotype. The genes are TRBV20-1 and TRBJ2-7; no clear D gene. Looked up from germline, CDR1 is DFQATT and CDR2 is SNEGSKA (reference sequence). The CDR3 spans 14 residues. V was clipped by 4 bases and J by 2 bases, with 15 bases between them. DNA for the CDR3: TGCAGTGCTATAGATCTACGTTCCCCCTACGAGCAGTACTTC. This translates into CSAIDLRSPYEQYF.

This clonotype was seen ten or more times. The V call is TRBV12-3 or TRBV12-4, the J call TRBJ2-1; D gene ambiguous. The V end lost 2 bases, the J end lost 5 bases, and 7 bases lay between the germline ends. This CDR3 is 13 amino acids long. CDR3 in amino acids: CASSLTPNNEQFF. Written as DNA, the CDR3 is TGTGCCAGCAGTTTAACTCCAAACAATGAGCAGTTCTTC.

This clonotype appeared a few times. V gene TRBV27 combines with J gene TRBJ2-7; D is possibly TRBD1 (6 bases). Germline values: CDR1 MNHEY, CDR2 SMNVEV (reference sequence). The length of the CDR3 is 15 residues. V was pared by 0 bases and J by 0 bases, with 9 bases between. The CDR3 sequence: CASSLSSDSSYEQYF. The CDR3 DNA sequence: TGTGCCAGCAGTTTATCTTCGGACAGCTCCTACGAGCAGTACTTC.

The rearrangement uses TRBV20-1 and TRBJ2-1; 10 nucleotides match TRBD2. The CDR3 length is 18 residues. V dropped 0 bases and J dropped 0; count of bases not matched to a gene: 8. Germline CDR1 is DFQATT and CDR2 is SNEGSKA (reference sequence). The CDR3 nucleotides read TGCAGTGCTAGAGAGGGTAGCGGGAGGATTAGCTCCTACAATGAGCAGTTCTTC. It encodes CSAREGSGRISSYNEQFF.

The CDR3 here is CASSQDRTVNYGYTF. The CDR3 DNA reads as TGCGCCAGCAGCCAAGATCGGACCGTCAACTATGGCTACACCTTC. The rearrangement uses TRBV4-1 and TRBJ1-2; D ambiguous. V shed 0 bases and J shed 2 bases, with 10 bases lying between them. The CDR3 sequence is 15 residues long. Per germline, CDR1 MGHRA and CDR2 YSYEKL.

CDR3 amino acids: CASRPTSATYEQYF. The CDR3 DNA is TGTGCCAGCAGACCGACTAGCGCGACCTACGAGCAGTACTTC. The genes are TRBV12-3 or TRBV12-4 and TRBJ2-7; 8 nucleotides agree with TRBD2. The CDR3 is 14 residues long. J lost 2 bases, V lost 6 bases, and 6 bases had no gene match.

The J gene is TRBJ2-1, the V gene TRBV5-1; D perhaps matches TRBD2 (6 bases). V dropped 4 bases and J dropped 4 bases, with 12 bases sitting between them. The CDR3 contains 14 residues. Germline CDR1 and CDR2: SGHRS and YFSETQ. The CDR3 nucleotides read TGCGCCAGCAGCGCGGGGAACCCATACAATGAGCAGTTCTTC. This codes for CASSAGNPYNEQFF.

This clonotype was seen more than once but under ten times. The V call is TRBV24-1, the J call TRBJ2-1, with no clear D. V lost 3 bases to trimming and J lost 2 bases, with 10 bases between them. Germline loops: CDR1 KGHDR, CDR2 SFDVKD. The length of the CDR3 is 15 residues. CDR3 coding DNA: TGTGCCACCAGTGATATTTGGCAGCCCTACAATGAGCAGTTCTTC. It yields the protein CATSDIWQPYNEQFF.

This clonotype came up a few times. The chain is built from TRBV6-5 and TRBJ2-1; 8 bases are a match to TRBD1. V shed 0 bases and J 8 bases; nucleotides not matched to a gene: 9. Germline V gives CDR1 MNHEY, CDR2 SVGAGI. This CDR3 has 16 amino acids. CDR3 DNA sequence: TGTGCCAGCAGTTACTCTGGGACAGGCGAAGCTGATGAGCAGTTCTTC. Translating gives CASSYSGTGEADEQFF.

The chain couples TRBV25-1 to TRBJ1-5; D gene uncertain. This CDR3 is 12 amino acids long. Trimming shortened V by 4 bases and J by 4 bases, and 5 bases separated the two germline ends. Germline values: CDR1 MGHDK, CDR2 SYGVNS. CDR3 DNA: TGTGCCAGCAGTGCTATAAATCAGCCCCAGCATTTT. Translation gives CASSAINQPQHF.

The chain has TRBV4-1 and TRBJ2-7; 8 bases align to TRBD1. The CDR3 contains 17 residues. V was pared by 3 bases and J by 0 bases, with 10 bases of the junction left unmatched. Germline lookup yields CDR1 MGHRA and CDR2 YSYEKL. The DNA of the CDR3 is TGCGCCAGCAGCCAGGCGACCGGGACAGGTAACTCCTACGAGCAGTACTTC. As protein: CASSQATGTGNSYEQYF.